A selection of T cell receptor beta chains follows, all from one sample in a study of B cell selection in AIRE deficiency. Assay: immunoSEQ multiplex PCR; the TCRdb copy retains only in-frame clones and omits some. The table records some 22,000 clones, around 96% of them present only once. Sequencing was performed on CD4+CD127+ conventional T cells sorted from PBMCs. The receptors shown here come from a human donor in good health. The CDR3 runs from the conserved cysteine through the conserved F or W. The D gene is left open where the match is weak. Clone size, where shown, is once, few, many, or a class for clones that have expanded.

TRBJ1-3 | . | TRBV19 | . | CASSTGSAGNTIYF | TGTGCCAGTAGTACAGGGTCTGCCGGAAACACCATATATTTT
TRBJ2-1 | . | TRBV30 | TRBD2 | CAWNGRGGSYNEQFF | TGTGCCTGGAATGGGCGGGGGGGCTCCTACAATGAGCAGTTCTTC
TRBJ2-7 | once | TRBV19 | TRBD2 | CASSPSGQGGAYEQYF | TGTGCCAGTAGTCCCTCGGGCCAGGGAGGGGCCTACGAGCAGTACTTC
TRBJ2-5 | . | TRBV5-1 | TRBD2 | CASSLPSGGRGETQYF | TGCGCCAGCAGCTTGCCCAGCGGGGGGAGGGGAGAGACCCAGTACTTC
TRBJ1-1 | . | TRBV27 | TRBD1 | CASSTNRGRAFF | TGTGCCAGCAGTACTAACAGGGGTAGAGCTTTCTTT
TRBJ1-6 | few | TRBV2 | TRBD1 | CASSTGTEGSPLHF | TGTGCCAGCAGTACCGGGACAGAAGGTTCACCCCTCCACTTT
TRBJ2-5 | . | TRBV10-1 | TRBD2 | CASMKTSGGRETQYF | TGCGCCAGCATGAAGACTAGCGGGGGGAGGGAGACCCAGTACTTC
TRBJ1-1 | . | TRBV10-3 | TRBD1 | CAISSPGQGDTEAFF | TGTGCCATCAGTTCCCCGGGACAGGGTGACACTGAAGCTTTCTTT
TRBJ1-1 | . | TRBV18 | . | CASSPSGNTEAFF | TGTGCCAGCTCACCCTCGGGAAACACTGAAGCTTTCTTT
TRBJ1-3 | . | TRBV6-5 | . | CASSTRGSGNTIYF | TGTGCCAGCAGTACCAGGGGCTCTGGAAACACCATATATTTT
TRBJ2-6 | . | TRBV6-4 | . | CASSPGTGANVLTF | TGTGCCAGCAGTCCAGGGACTGGGGCCAACGTCCTGACTTTC
TRBJ1-3 | once | TRBV18 | . | CASSSRPDRSGNTIYF | TGTGCCAGCTCATCACGGCCCGACCGCTCTGGAAACACCATATATTTT
TRBJ2-5 | . | TRBV6-5 | . | CASNRVGETQYF | TGTGCCAGCAACAGGGTAGGGGAGACCCAGTACTTC
TRBJ2-6 | . | TRBV11-2 | . | CASSTGSHPGANVLTF | TGTGCCAGCAGCACGGGTAGTCACCCTGGGGCCAACGTCCTGACTTTC
TRBJ1-2 | . | TRBV7-3 | TRBD1 | CASSLTVGQGASSFYGYTF | TGTGCCAGCAGCTTAACCGTTGGACAGGGGGCGTCCTCTTTCTATGGCTACACCTTC
TRBJ2-7 | . | TRBV20-1 | . | CSAPRGFEQYF | TGCAGTGCTCCTCGGGGGTTCGAGCAGTACTTC
TRBJ2-5 | once | TRBV7-2 | . | CASSLVGGGVQETQYF | TGTGCCAGCAGCTTAGTTGGGGGAGGAGTACAAGAGACCCAGTACTTC
TRBJ1-1 | . | TRBV10-3 | . | CAISESRGGDTEAFF | TGTGCCATCAGTGAGTCCAGGGGCGGCGACACTGAAGCTTTCTTT
TRBJ1-2 | . | TRBV6-6 | . | CASSYRDDYGYTF | TGTGCCAGCAGTTACAGGGATGACTATGGCTACACCTTC
TRBJ1-6 | . | TRBV11-2 | . | CASSLSHLPSSYNSPLHF | TGTGCCAGCAGCTTATCTCACCTACCGAGCTCCTATAATTCACCCCTCCACTTT
TRBJ1-2 | . | TRBV28 | . | CASSPDYGYTF | TGTGCCAGCAGCCCAGATTATGGCTACACCTTC
TRBJ2-5 | . | TRBV5-6 | TRBD2 | CASSFGAGAEETQYF | TGTGCCAGCAGCTTCGGAGCGGGGGCGGAAGAGACCCAGTACTTC
TRBJ2-3 | . | TRBV4-3 | . | CASSQDPVSDTQYF | TGCGCCAGCAGCCAAGATCCAGTTTCCGATACGCAGTATTTT
TRBJ1-2 | . | TRBV6-5 | . | CASTTGSGYTF | TGTGCCAGCACTACAGGGAGCGGCTACACCTTC
TRBJ2-7 | once | TRBV28 | . | CACNQHINRDSYRYEQYF | TGTGCCTGCAACCAGCATATTAACCGGGACTCATACCGTTACGAGCAGTACTTC
TRBJ1-6 | . | TRBV10-3 | . | CAISESYWSPLHF | TGTGCCATCAGTGAGTCGTATTGGTCACCCCTCCACTTT
TRBJ2-7 | . | TRBV7-2 | TRBD2 | CASSHSGGAFRDEQYF | TGTGCCAGCAGCCATAGCGGGGGGGCATTTAGGGACGAGCAGTACTTC
TRBJ2-1 | once | TRBV19 | . | CASSIGGPALSYNEQFF | TGTGCCAGTAGTATAGGGGGGCCAGCCCTCTCCTACAATGAGCAGTTCTTC
TRBJ2-7 | . | TRBV6-5 | TRBD1 | CASQGRGGQGYEQYF | TGTGCCAGTCAGGGAAGGGGGGGACAGGGCTACGAGCAGTACTTC
TRBJ2-3 | . | TRBV27 | . | CASSLLGQDTDTQYF | TGTGCCAGCAGTTTATTGGGGCAAGACACAGATACGCAGTATTTT
TRBJ1-5 | . | TRBV15 | . | CATSGRGGLPQHF | TGTGCCACCAGCGGACGCGGGGGGTTGCCCCAGCATTTT